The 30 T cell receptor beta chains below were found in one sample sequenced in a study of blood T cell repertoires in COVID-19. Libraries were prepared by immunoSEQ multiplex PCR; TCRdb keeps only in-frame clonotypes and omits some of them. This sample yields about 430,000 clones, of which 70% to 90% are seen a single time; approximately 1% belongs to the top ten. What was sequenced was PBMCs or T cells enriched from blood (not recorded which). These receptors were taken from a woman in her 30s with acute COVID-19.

CDR3 nucleotide sequence: TGTGCCAGCAGCTTAGCGCGAAGCTATGGCTACACCTTC. It yields the protein CASSLARSYGYTF. The chain couples TRBV7-2 to TRBJ1-2; no clear D gene. CDR3 length equals 13 residues. The ends were cut back, 0 bases at V and 4 bases at J, with 6 bases in the middle. Germline-derived CDR1 and CDR2 are SGHTA and FQGNSA.

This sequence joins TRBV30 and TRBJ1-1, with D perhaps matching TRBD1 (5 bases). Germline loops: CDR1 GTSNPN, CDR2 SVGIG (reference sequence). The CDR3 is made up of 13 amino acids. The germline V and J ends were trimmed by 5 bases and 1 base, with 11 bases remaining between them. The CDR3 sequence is CAWAGPGNTEAFF. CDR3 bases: TGTGCCTGGGCGGGACCCGGGAACACTGAAGCTTTCTTT.

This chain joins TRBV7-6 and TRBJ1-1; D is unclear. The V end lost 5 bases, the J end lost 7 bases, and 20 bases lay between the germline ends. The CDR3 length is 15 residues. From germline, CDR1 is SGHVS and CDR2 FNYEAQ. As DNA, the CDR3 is TGTGCCAGCAGCCCCCAAGGAGGGCAGTGGGATGAAGCTTTCTTT. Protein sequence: CASSPQGGQWDEAFF. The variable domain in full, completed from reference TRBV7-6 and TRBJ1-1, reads GAGVSQSPRYKVTKRGQDVALRCDPISGHVSLYWYRQALGQGPEFLTYFNYEAQQDKSGLPNDRFSAERPEGSISTLTIQRTEQRDSAMYRCASSPQGGQWDEAFFGQGTRLTVV.

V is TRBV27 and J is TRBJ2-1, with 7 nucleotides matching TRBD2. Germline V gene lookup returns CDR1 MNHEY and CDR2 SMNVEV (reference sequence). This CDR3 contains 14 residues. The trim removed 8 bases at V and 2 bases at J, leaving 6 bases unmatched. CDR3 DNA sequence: TGTGCCAGCCAAGCGGGAAGGACCTACAATGAGCAGTTCTTC. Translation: CASQAGRTYNEQFF.

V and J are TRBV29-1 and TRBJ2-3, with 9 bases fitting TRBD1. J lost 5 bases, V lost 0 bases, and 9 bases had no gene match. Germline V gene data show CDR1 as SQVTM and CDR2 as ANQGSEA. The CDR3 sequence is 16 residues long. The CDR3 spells CSVEDLRTGVEDTQYF. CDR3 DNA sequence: TGCAGCGTTGAAGATCTTCGGACAGGGGTGGAAGATACGCAGTATTTT.

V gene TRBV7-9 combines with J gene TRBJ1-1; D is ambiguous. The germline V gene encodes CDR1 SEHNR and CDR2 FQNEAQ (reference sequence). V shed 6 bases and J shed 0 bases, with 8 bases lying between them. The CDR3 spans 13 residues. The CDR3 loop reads CASSPQLNTEAFF. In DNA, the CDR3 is TGTGCCAGCAGTCCCCAATTGAACACTGAAGCTTTCTTT.

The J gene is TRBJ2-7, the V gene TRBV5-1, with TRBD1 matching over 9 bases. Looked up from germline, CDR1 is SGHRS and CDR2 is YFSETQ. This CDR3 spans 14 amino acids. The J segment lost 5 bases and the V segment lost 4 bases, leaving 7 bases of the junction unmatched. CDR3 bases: TGCGCCAGCAGCGTGGGACAGGGTCCCAACGAGCAGTACTTC. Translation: CASSVGQGPNEQYF. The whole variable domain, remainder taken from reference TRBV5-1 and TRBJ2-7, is KAGVTQTPRYLIKTRGQQVTLSCSPISGHRSVSWYQQTPGQGLQFLFEYFSETQRNKGNFPGRFSGRQFSNSRSEMNVSTLELGDSALYLCASSVGQGPNEQYFGPGTRLTVT.

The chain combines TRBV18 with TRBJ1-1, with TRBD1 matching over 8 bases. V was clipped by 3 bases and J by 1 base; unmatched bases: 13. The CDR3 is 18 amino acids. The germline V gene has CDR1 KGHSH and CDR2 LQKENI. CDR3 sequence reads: CASSPSLYPQGENTEAFF. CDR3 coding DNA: TGTGCCAGCTCACCGTCCCTCTATCCACAGGGGGAGAACACTGAAGCTTTCTTT.

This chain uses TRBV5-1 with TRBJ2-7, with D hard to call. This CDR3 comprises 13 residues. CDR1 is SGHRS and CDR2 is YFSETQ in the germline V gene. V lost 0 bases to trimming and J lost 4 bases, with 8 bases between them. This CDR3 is CASSLAQSYEQYF. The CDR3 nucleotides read TGCGCCAGCAGCTTGGCACAGAGTTACGAGCAGTACTTC.

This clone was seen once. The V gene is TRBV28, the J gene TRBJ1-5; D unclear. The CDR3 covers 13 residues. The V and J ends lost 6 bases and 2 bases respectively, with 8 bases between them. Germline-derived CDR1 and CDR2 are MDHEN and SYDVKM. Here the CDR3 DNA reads TGTGCCAGCAGCCCTATGGGCAATCAGCCCCAGCATTTT. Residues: CASSPMGNQPQHF.

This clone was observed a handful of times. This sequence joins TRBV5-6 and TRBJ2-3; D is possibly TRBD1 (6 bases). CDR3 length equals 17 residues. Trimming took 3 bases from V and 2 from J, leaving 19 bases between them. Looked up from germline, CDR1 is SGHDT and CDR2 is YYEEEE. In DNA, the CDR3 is TGTGCCAGCAGCTATGGGTCAGGGGACCCTACCACAGATACGCAGTATTTT. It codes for CASSYGSGDPTTDTQYF.

CDR3 region: CASSLGGERYGYTF. CDR3 DNA: TGTGCCAGCAGCTTAGGGGGGGAACGCTATGGCTACACCTTC. This rearrangement joins TRBV7-9 to TRBJ1-2; maybe TRBD1 (5 bases). Germline CDR1 is SEHNR and CDR2 is FQNEAQ (reference sequence). V lost 1 base, J lost 4 bases, and 10 bases lay in between. This CDR3 region has 14 residues. Drawing the rest from reference TRBV7-9 and TRBJ1-2, the complete variable domain is DTGVSQNPRHKITKRGQNVTFRCDPISEHNRLYWYRQTLGQGPEFLTYFQNEAQLEKSRLLSDRFSAERPKGSFSTLEIQRTEQGDSAMYLCASSLGGERYGYTFGSGTRLTVV.

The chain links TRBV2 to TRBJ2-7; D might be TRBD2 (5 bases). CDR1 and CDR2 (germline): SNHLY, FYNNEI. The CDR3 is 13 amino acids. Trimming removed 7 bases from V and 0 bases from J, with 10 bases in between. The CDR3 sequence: CASTVGDSYEQYF. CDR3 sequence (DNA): TGTGCCAGCACCGTCGGGGACTCCTACGAGCAGTACTTC.

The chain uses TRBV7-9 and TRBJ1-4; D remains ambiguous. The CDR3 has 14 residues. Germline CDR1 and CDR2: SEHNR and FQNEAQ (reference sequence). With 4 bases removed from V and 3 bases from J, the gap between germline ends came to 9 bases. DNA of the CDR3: TGTGCCAGCAGCTCCGGCAGGTCTAATGAAAAACTGTTTTTT. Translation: CASSSGRSNEKLFF.

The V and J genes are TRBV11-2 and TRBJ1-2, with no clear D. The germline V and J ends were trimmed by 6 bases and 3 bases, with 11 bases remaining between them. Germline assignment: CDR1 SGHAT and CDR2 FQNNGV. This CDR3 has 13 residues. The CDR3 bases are TGTGCCAGCAGATCGTACGGTGACTATGGCTACACCTTC. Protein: CASRSYGDYGYTF.

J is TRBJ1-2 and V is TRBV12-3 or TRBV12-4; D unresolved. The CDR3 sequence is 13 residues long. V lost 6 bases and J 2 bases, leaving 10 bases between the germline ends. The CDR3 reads CASRSTENYGYTF. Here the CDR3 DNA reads TGTGCCAGCAGGTCAACAGAAAACTATGGCTACACCTTC.

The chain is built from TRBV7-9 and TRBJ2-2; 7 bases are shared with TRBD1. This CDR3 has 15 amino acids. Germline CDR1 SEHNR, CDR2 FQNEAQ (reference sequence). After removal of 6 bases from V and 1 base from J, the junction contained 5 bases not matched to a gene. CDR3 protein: CASRHRGLNTGELFF. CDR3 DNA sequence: TGTGCCAGCAGGCACAGGGGCTTGAACACCGGGGAGCTGTTTTTT. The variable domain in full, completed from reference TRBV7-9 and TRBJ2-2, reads DTGVSQNPRHKITKRGQNVTFRCDPISEHNRLYWYRQTLGQGPEFLTYFQNEAQLEKSRLLSDRFSAERPKGSFSTLEIQRTEQGDSAMYLCASRHRGLNTGELFFGEGSRLTVL.

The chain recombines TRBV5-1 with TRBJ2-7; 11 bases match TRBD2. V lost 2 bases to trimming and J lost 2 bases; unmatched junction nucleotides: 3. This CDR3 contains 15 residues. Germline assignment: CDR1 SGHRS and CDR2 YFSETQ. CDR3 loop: CASSFTSGGTYEQYF. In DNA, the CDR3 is TGCGCCAGCAGCTTCACTAGCGGGGGAACCTACGAGCAGTACTTC.

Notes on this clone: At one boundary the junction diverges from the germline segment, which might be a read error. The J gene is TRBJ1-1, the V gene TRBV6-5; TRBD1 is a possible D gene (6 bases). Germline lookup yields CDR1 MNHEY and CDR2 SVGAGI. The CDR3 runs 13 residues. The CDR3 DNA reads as TGTGCCAGCAAGAGAGGGGGTTACACTAAAGCTTTCTTT. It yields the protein CASKRGGYTKAFF.

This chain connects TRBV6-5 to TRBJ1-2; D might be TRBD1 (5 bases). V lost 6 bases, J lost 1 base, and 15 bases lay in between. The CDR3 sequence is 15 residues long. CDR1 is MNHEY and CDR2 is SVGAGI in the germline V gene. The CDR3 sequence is CASSYGTTSNYGYTF. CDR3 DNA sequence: TGTGCCAGCAGCTACGGGACTACCAGTAACTATGGCTACACCTTC.

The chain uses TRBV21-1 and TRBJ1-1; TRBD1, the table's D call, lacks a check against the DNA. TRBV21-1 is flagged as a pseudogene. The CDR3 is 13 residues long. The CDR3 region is CASSSWTGTEAFF. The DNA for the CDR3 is TGTGCCAGCAGCTCATGGACAGGGACTGAAGCTTTCTTT.

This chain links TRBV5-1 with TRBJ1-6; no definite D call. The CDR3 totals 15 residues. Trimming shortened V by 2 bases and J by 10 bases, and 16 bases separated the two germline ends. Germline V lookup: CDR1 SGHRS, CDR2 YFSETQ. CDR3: CASSFNSGDSSPLHF. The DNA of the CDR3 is TGCGCCAGCAGCTTTAATTCCGGAGATTCGTCACCCCTCCACTTT. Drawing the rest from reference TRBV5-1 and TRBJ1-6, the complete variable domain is KAGVTQTPRYLIKTRGQQVTLSCSPISGHRSVSWYQQTPGQGLQFLFEYFSETQRNKGNFPGRFSGRQFSNSRSEMNVSTLELGDSALYLCASSFNSGDSSPLHFGNGTRLTVT.

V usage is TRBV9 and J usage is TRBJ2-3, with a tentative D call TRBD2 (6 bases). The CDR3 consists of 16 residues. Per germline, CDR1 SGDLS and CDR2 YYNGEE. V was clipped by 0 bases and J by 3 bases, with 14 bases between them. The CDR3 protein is CASSVGGLIRTDTQYF. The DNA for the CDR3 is TGTGCCAGCAGCGTAGGCGGACTAATCCGGACAGATACGCAGTATTTT.

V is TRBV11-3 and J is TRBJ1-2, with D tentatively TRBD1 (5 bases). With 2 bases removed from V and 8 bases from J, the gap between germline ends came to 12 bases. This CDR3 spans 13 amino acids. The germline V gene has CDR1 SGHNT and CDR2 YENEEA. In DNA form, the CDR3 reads TGTGCCAGCAGCTTAAGGGAGGGACGAGGCTACACCTTC. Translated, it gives CASSLREGRGYTF. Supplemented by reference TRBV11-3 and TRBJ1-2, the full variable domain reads EAGVVQSPRYKIIEKKQPVAFWCNPISGHNTLYWYLQNLGQGPELLIRYENEEAVDDSQLPKDRFSAERLKGVDSTLKIQPAELGDSAVYLCASSLREGRGYTFGSGTRLTVV.

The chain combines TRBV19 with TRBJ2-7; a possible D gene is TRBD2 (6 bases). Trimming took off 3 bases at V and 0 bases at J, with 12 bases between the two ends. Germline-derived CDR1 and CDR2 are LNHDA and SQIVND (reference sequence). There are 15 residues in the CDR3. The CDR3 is CASSMMRGGSYEQYF. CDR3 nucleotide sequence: TGTGCCAGTAGTATGATGCGGGGAGGCTCCTACGAGCAGTACTTC.

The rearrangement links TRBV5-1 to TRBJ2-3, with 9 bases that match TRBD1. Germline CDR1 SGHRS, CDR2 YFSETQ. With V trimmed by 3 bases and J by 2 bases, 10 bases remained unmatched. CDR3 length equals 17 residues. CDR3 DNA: TGCGCCAGCAGCTCCCCCTCGGGGACAGGGCCCACAGATACGCAGTATTTT. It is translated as CASSSPSGTGPTDTQYF.

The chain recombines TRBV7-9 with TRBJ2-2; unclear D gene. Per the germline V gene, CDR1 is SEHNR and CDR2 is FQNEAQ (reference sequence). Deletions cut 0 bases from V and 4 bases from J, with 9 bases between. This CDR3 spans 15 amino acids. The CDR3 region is CASSLAASGTGELFF. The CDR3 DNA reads TGTGCCAGCAGCTTAGCCGCCTCGGGCACCGGGGAGCTGTTTTTT.

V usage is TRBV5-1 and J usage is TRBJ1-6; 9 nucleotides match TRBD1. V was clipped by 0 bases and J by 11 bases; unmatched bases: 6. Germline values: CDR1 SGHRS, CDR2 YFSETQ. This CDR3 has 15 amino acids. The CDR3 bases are TGCGCCAGCAGCTTGGGACAGGGGGTCGGAGCACCCCTCCACTTT. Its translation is CASSLGQGVGAPLHF.

The chain's CDR3 is CASSLHANLNTEAFF. DNA for the CDR3: TGTGCCAGCAGTTTACACGCCAACCTGAACACTGAAGCTTTCTTT. The J gene is TRBJ1-1, the V gene TRBV6-5; D not resolved. The CDR3 runs to 15 residues. The V end lost 4 bases, the J end lost 0 bases, and 12 bases lay between the germline ends. Germline V CDR1 and CDR2: MNHEY, SVGAGI.

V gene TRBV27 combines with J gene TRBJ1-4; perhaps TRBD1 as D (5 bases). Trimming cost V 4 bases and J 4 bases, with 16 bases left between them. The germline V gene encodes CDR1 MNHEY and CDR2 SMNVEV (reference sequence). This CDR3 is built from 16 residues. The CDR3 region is CASSSPRGGLNEKLFF. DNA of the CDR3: TGTGCCAGCAGTTCCCCCCGGGGGGGACTTAATGAAAAACTGTTTTTT.